The 9 T cell receptor beta chains given below trace back to one sample, sequenced in a study of T-cell memory formation after mild COVID-19. TCRdb analysed the 5' RACE reads with MiXCR anew, one entry per CDR3 protein. The table has fewer than 450,000 distinct CDR3 sequences, around 20% seen once. The source material was PBMCs or a T cell subset sorted from them (not recorded which). Source of these receptors: an adult woman who had mild COVID-19 (a few samples of this study predate the infection). Cell type and time point are not known.

Ten or more counts support this clonotype. The chain combines TRBV18 with TRBJ2-3; D is possibly TRBD1 (6 bases). Germline assignment: CDR1 KGHSH and CDR2 LQKENI. The V gene lost 8 bases and the J gene lost 5 bases, with 11 bases spanning the gap. This CDR3 region has 12 residues. The chain's CDR3 is CASSPGVDTQYF. The CDR3 DNA sequence: TGTGCCAGCAGCCCAGGGGTAGATACGCAGTATTTT.

This clonotype occurred a few times. The chain couples TRBV30 to TRBJ2-3; D gene unclear. This CDR3 is 13 amino acids long. Per the germline V gene, CDR1 is GTSNPN and CDR2 is SVGIG (reference sequence). V was pared by 3 bases and J by 6 bases, with 13 bases between. DNA of the CDR3: TGTGCCTGGAGCGGCCACCAGACGGATACGCAGTATTTT. This sequence encodes CAWSGHQTDTQYF.

This chain links TRBV4-2 with TRBJ1-2, with D hard to call. The V and J ends lost 0 bases and 5 bases respectively, with 16 bases between them. The germline CDR1 and CDR2 sequences are LGHNA and YNFKEQ. CDR3 length: 16 amino acids. Here the CDR3 reads CASSQEHTGTGYGYTF. Written as DNA, the CDR3 is TGTGCCAGCAGCCAAGAGCACACGGGAACCGGGTATGGCTACACCTTC.

This clonotype was seen only a few times. The chain combines TRBV6-2 or TRBV6-3 with TRBJ1-1, with TRBD1 matching over 10 bases. V was pared by 6 bases and J by 4 bases, with 11 bases of the junction left unmatched. Germline values: CDR1 MNHEY, CDR2 SVGEGT. This CDR3 comprises 16 residues. CDR3 nucleotide sequence: TGTGCCAGCAGCGTACCGGGACAGGGGATAGGCACTGAAGCTTTCTTT. Translating it yields CASSVPGQGIGTEAFF.

The rearrangement links TRBV7-9 to TRBJ2-7; 7 bases align to TRBD2. The CDR3 runs 13 residues. In germline, CDR1 is SEHNR, CDR2 FQNEAQ (reference sequence). With 8 bases clipped from V and 2 bases from J, the junction kept 6 bases outside the gene matches. The CDR3, as DNA: TGTGCCAGCGGATGGGGGGGGACCTACGAGCAGTACTTC. Translated, it gives CASGWGGTYEQYF.

This sequence joins TRBV5-1 and TRBJ2-1, with TRBD2 matching 15 bases. The trim removed 4 bases at V and 2 bases at J, leaving 7 bases unmatched. The germline gives CDR1 SGHRS, CDR2 YFSETQ. The CDR3 has 18 amino acids. This CDR3 reads CASSPGLAGGPTYNEQFF. The DNA of the CDR3 is TGCGCCAGCAGCCCCGGACTAGCGGGAGGGCCAACCTACAATGAGCAGTTCTTC.

The V and J genes are TRBV12-3 or TRBV12-4 and TRBJ2-7; possible D gene TRBD1, 6 bases. This CDR3 is built from 14 residues. Trimming removed 6 bases from V and 4 bases from J, with 16 bases in between. CDR3 sequence: CASSPTGKGYEQYF. CDR3 in DNA: TGTGCCAGCAGCCCTACAGGGAAGGGATACGAGCAGTACTTC.

Ten or more counts support this clonotype. The chain links TRBV12-3 or TRBV12-4 to TRBJ2-5; 9 bases fit TRBD1. V was pared by 0 bases and J by 5 bases, with 7 bases of the junction left unmatched. CDR3 length equals 16 residues. CDR3 in amino acids: CASSLALYRGRETQYF. CDR3 coding DNA: TGTGCCAGCAGTTTAGCCCTGTACAGGGGGCGGGAGACCCAGTACTTC.

This clonotype has just a few counts. The rearrangement uses TRBV7-6 and TRBJ2-3; 8 bases align to TRBD2. The germline V gene has CDR1 SGHVS and CDR2 FNYEAQ. Trimming took 5 bases from V and 3 from J; bases not matched to a gene: 16. The CDR3 covers 18 residues. CDR3 DNA: TGTGCCAGCAGCGGCCACCTCGGAGTGGCGGGGGGTACAGATACGCAGTATTTT. The encoded protein is CASSGHLGVAGGTDTQYF.